The rows below give T cell receptor beta chains drawn from one sample of a study of technical replicates of blood from several donors. Sequencing used immunoSEQ multiplex PCR; TCRdb keeps in-frame clones, though not all of them. Among 75,000 to 95,000 clones listed, roughly 94% were seen once. What was sequenced was T cells isolated from PBMCs. These receptors were taken from a human donor in good health. Both conserved end residues are part of each CDR3. Fields, in order: clone size, V gene, D gene, J gene, CDR3 protein, CDR3 DNA. A D gene is named only where the DNA matches it firmly. Clone size is stated in some rows and not others, as once, few, many or a class when expanded.

.	TRBV4-1	TRBD2	TRBJ2-1	CASSQRHLAGTYNEQFF	TGCGCCAGCAGCCAGAGACACCTAGCGGGAACCTACAATGAGCAGTTCTTC
.	TRBV30	.	TRBJ2-1	CAWSSGQPYNEQFF	TGTGCCTGGAGTTCCGGACAGCCGTACAATGAGCAGTTCTTC
once	TRBV18	.	TRBJ1-1	CASSPPLTANTEAFF	TGTGCCAGCTCACCACCTTTGACAGCGAACACTGAAGCTTTCTTT
.	TRBV6-1	TRBD1	TRBJ1-2	CASSVQGADGYTF	TGTGCCAGCAGTGTACAGGGGGCGGATGGCTACACCTTC
.	TRBV15	TRBD2	TRBJ2-7	CATSREGRGSLSVEQYF	TGTGCCACCAGCAGAGAAGGGCGCGGGAGCTTGTCGGTCGAGCAGTACTTC
.	TRBV27	TRBD2	TRBJ2-1	CASRGLAVNYNEQFF	TGTGCCAGCCGGGGACTAGCGGTAAACTACAATGAGCAGTTCTTC
.	TRBV7-6	TRBD2	TRBJ2-7	CASSRTSGGYEQYF	TGTGCCAGCAGCCGGACTAGCGGAGGCTACGAGCAGTACTTC
.	TRBV11-2	.	TRBJ2-7	CASSLTDSTYEQYF	TGTGCCAGCAGCTTAACGGACAGTACCTACGAGCAGTACTTC
.	TRBV30	.	TRBJ1-6	CAWSVAGLLGSPLHF	TGTGCCTGGAGTGTAGCCGGACTCCTGGGTTCACCCCTCCACTTT
.	TRBV30	TRBD1	TRBJ1-3	CAWSPDTGGNSGNTIYF	TGTGCCTGGAGTCCAGATACAGGGGGAAACTCTGGAAACACCATATATTTT
.	TRBV19	TRBD1	TRBJ1-5	CASSMGTGQPQHF	TGTGCCAGTAGTATGGGGACAGGCCAGCCCCAGCATTTT
.	TRBV5-4	TRBD1	TRBJ1-5	CASSLYPGQGNQPQHF	TGTGCCAGCAGCTTGTATCCGGGACAGGGGAACCAGCCCCAGCATTTT
.	TRBV5-4	.	TRBJ1-3	CASSPGYLGNTIYF	TGTGCCAGCAGCCCGGGGTATCTTGGAAACACCATATATTTT
.	TRBV21-1	.	TRBJ2-3	CASSIPTGSPFCTDTQYF	TGTGCCAGCAGTATACCGACCGGGAGCCCATTCTGCACAGATACGCAGTATTTT
.	TRBV6-1	TRBD1	TRBJ1-5	CASSEEDRRPLYQPQHF	TGTGCCAGCAGTGAAGAGGACAGGCGCCCCCTTTATCAGCCCCAGCATTTT
.	TRBV27	TRBD1	TRBJ1-2	CASSLSGTGYDYGYTF	TGTGCCAGCAGTTTATCGGGGACAGGGTATGACTATGGCTACACCTTC
once	TRBV4-1	TRBD1	TRBJ1-2	CASSQDRVGGSYGYTF	TGCGCCAGCAGCCAAGATCGGGTAGGGGGCAGCTATGGCTACACCTTC
.	TRBV7-9	TRBD1	TRBJ1-2	CASSLKTGETYGYTF	TGTGCCAGCAGCTTAAAGACAGGGGAGACCTATGGCTACACCTTC
.	TRBV10-3	.	TRBJ1-1	CAIRGTGPNTEAFF	TGTGCCATCAGGGGTACAGGGCCGAACACTGAAGCTTTCTTT
.	TRBV5-1	TRBD1	TRBJ1-1	CASSSGQGSTEAFF	TGCGCCAGCAGCTCCGGACAGGGCTCCACTGAAGCTTTCTTT
.	TRBV7-6	.	TRBJ2-4	CASSSGLSLSKNIQYF	TGTGCCAGCAGCTCAGGACTATCTTTGTCCAAAAACATTCAGTACTTC
.	TRBV30	.	TRBJ1-6	CAWSVVRVSYNSPLHF	TGTGCCTGGAGTGTTGTCAGGGTCTCCTATAATTCACCCCTCCACTTT
.	TRBV7-9	.	TRBJ2-6	CASTTASGANVLTF	TGTGCCAGCACGACAGCCTCTGGGGCCAACGTCCTGACTTTC
.	TRBV11-3	.	TRBJ1-2	CASSSQVALARYGYTF	TGTGCCAGCAGCTCCCAGGTTGCACTTGCCCGCTATGGCTACACCTTC
.	TRBV7-9	TRBD2	TRBJ2-1	CASSRTSYNEQFF	TGTGCCAGCAGCCGGACTAGCTACAATGAGCAGTTCTTC
.	TRBV2	TRBD2	TRBJ2-3	CASSELGGKRLDTQYF	TGTGCCAGCAGTGAATTGGGGGGGAAGAGATTGGATACGCAGTATTTT
.	TRBV4-1	TRBD2	TRBJ2-7	CASSPLLRSGAGEQYF	TGCGCCAGCAGCCCATTACTTCGGAGCGGGGCAGGCGAGCAGTACTTC
.	TRBV10-2	TRBD2	TRBJ2-3	CASSEDLTSGTDTQYF	TGCGCCAGCAGTGAGGATTTGACTAGCGGCACAGATACGCAGTATTTT
.	TRBV2	TRBD1	TRBJ2-1	CASSGFRGTGEYNEQFF	TGTGCCAGCAGTGGATTCAGGGGGACAGGAGAATACAATGAGCAGTTCTTC
.	TRBV5-1	.	TRBJ1-1	CASSFSDTEAFF	TGCGCCAGCAGCTTTTCCGACACTGAAGCTTTCTTT
.	TRBV2	TRBD1	TRBJ2-7	CASSGGQVPYEQYF	TGTGCCAGCAGTGGGGGACAGGTACCCTACGAGCAGTACTTC